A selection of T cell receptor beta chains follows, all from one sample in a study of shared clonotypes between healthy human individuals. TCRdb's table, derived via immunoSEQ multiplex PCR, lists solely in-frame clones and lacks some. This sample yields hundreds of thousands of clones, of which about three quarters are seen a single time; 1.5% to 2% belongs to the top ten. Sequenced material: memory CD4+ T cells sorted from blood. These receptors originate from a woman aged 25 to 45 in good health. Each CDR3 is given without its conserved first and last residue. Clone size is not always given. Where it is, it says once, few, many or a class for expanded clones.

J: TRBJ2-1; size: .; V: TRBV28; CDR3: ASSTIGQGSYEQF
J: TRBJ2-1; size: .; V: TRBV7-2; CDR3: ASAGYNEQF
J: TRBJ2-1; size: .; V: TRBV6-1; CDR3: ASSELPMARYYNEQF
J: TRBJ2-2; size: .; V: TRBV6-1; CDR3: ASSETGGAFGELF
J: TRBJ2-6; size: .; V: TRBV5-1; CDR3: ASSGSSGANVLT
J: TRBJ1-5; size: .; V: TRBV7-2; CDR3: ASSLTGTQH
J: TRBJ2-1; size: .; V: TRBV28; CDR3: ASSQNRGGYNEQF
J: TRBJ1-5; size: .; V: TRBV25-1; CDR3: ASSEIGGQPQH
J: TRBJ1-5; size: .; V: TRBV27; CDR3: ASSHRDHQNSNQPQH
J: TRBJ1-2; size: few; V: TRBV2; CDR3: ASSELRDGGYT
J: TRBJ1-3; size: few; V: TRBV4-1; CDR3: ASSLEGGNTIY
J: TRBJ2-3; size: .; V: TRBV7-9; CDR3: ASSLTGNADTQY
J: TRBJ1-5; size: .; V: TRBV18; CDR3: ASSLTLDSNQPQH
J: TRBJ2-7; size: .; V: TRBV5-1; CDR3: ASSATIPLDAGGIHEQY
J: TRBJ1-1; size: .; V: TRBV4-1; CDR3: ASSQGFGDRGTEAF
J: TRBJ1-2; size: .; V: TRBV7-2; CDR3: ASSLLTGGLVSRGYT
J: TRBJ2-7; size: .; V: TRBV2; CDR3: ASSESELREQY
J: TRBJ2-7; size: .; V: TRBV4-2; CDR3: ASGPGAGTYEQY
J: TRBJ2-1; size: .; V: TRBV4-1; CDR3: ASSQGSGGSSYNEQF
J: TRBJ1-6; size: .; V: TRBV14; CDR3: ASSRGYNSPLH
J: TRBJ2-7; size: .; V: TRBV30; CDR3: ACSGGAYEQY
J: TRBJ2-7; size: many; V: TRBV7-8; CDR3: ASSLQRDSYEQY
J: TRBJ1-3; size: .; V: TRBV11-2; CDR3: ASSRGTASSGNTIY
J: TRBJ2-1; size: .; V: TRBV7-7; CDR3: ASSSGLAGSYNEQF
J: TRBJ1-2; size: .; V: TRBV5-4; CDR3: ASSYEGNYGYT
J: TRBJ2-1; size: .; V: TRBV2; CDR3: ASNLAGASYNEQF
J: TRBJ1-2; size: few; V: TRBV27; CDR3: ASSRDLRYGYT
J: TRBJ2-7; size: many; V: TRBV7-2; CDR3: ASSLQPAYEQY
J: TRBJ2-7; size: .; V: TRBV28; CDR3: ASRERTGWSYEQY
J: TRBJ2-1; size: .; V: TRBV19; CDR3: ASSTLADNNEQF
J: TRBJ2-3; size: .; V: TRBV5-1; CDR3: ASRSGDGTGADTQY
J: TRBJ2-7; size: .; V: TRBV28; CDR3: ASKQSFATYEQY
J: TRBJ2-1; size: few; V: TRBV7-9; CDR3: ASRRTSGSNEQF
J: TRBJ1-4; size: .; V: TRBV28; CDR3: ATRPVGVEKLF
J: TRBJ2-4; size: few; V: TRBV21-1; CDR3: ASSKVPVGKETLAKNIQY
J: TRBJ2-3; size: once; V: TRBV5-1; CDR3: ASSPGLAGTSTDTQY
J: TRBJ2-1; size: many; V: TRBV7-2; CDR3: ASSLGLGAGGNEQF
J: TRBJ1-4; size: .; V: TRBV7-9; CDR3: ASSRPTGGYEKLF
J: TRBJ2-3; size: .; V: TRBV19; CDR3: ASSGLNTDTQY
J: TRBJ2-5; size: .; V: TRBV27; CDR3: ASSLWTSGSGETQY
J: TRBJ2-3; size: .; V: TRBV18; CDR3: ASSQTSTDTQY
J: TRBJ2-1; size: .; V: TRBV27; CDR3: ASSFADAGAYNEQF
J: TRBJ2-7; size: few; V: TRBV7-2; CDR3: ASSLPQREYEQY
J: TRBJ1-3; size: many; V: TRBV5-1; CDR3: ASGEGTEGNTIY